The source of this T cell receptor beta chain is a study of blood T cell repertoires in COVID-19. The wider study: Acute-phase and convalescent COVID-19 samples originated in the United States, Italy and Spain. In each case, the material was cDNA or gDNA derived from T cells, B-cell-depleted T cells, or PBMCs.

Data came from immunoSEQ multiplex PCR; TCRdb stores just in-frame clones and leaves some out. The data hold about 170,000 clones, with about 86% observed a single time. Germline V gives CDR1 SGDLS, CDR2 YYNGEE. V shed 0 bases, J shed 5 bases, and the junction held 2 bases outside the gene matches. The CDR3 extends over 14 amino acids. This clone was seen once. This same CDR3 is encoded by further DNA sequences in the sample. The sequenced sample consisted of peripheral blood. V is TRBV9 and J is TRBJ1-2; 9 bases agree with TRBD1. The source of this sequence is a woman aged 70-85 years who had recovered from COVID-19. The CDR3 reads CASSVGDRGYGYTF. The CDR3 bases are TGTGCCAGCAGCGTAGGCGACAGGGGGTATGGCTACACCTTC.